This entry is about one TCR beta chain. Its antigen is unknown. This sample stems from a study of cytomegalovirus exposure and HLA in healthy donors. The study's findings and limits: Overall, roughly 150 TCR beta chains were annotated as cytomegalovirus-associated.

The PCR employed 60 Vbeta primers together with 13 Jbeta primers. TCRdb's table, derived via immunoSEQ multiplex PCR, lists solely in-frame clones and lacks some. The sample consists of about 140,000 clones, about 80% of them appearing once. This receptor was obtained from a woman in her thirties or forties in good health and CMV-seronegative. The sample taken for sequencing was PBMCs.

CDR3 sequence: CASSTTAMANSPLHF. CDR3 coding DNA: TGTGCCAGCAGTACTACGGCGATGGCTAATTCACCCCTCCACTTT. V is TRBV6-1 and J is TRBJ1-6; D is ambiguous. The CDR3 sequence is 15 residues long. The germline gives CDR1 MNHNS, CDR2 SASEGT. The germline V and J ends were trimmed by 5 bases and 6 bases, with 14 bases remaining between them.